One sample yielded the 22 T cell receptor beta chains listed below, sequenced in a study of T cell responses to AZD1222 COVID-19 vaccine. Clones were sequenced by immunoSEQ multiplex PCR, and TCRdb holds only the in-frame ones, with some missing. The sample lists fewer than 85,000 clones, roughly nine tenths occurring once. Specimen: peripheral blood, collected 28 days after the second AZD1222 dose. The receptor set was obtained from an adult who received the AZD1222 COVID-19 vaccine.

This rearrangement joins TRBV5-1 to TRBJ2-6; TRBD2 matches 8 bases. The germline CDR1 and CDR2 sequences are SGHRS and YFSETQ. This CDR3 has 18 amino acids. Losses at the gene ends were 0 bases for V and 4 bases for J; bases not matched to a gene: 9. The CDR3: CASSLDAGGPGGANVLTF. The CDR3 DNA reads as TGCGCCAGCAGCTTGGATGCGGGGGGCCCAGGAGGGGCCAACGTCCTGACTTTC.

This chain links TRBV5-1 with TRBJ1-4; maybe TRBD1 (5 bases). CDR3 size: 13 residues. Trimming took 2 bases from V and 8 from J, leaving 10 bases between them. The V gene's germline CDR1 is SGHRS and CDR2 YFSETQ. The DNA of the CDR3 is TGCGCCAGCAGCTTCAGGGTTCGGGAAAAACTGTTTTTT. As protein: CASSFRVREKLFF.

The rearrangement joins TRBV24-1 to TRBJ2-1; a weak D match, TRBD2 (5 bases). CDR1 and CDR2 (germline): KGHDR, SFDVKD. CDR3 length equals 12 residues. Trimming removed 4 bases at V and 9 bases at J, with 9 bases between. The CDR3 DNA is TGTGCCACCAGTGAAGGAGGATCTGAGCAGTTCTTC. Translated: CATSEGGSEQFF.

The CDR3 region has the DNA TGTGCCAGCAGCTTGGGGGCGCAGACAAGCTCCTACGAGCAGTACGTC. Residues: CASSLGAQTSSYEQYV. The chain joins TRBV5-4 to TRBJ2-7, with no clear D. V gave up 0 bases and J gave up 0 bases, with 13 bases separating them. CDR3 length: 16 amino acids. Germline loops: CDR1 SGHNT, CDR2 YYREEE (reference sequence).

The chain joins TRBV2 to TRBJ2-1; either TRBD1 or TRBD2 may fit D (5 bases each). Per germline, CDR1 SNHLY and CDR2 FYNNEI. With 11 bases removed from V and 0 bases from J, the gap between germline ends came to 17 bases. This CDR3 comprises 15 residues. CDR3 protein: CAASRDGLSYNEQFF. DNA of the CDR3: TGTGCCGCAAGCCGGGACGGACTCTCCTACAATGAGCAGTTCTTC. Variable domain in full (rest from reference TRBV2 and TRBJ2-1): EPEVTQTPSHQVTQMGQEVILRCVPISNHLYFYWYRQILGQKVEFLVSFYNNEISEKSEIFDDQFSVERPDGSNFTLKIRSTKLEDSAMYFCAASRDGLSYNEQFFGPGTRLTVL.

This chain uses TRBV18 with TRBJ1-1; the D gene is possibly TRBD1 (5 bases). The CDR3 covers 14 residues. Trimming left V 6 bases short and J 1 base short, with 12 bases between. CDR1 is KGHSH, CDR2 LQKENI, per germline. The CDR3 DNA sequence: TGTGCCAGCTCCCCGGTGGGGGAGAACACTGAAGCTTTCTTT. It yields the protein CASSPVGENTEAFF.

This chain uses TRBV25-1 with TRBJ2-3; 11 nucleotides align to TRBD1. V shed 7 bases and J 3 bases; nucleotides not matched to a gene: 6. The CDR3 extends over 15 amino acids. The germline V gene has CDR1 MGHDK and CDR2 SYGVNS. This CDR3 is CASKRGDRGTDTQYF. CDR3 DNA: TGTGCCAGCAAGAGGGGGGACAGGGGGACAGATACGCAGTATTTT.

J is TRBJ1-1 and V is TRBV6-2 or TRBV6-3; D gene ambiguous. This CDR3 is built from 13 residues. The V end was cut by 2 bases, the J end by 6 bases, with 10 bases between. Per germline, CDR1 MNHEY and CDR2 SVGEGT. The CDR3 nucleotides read TGTGCCAGCAGTTACCGGTCAGACGCTGAAGCTTTCTTT. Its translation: CASSYRSDAEAFF.

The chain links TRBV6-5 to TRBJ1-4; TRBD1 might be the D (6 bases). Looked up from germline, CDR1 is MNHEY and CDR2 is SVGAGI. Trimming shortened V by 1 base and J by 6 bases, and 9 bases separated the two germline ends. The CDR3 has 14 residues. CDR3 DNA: TGTGCCAGCAGTTACTTGTCAGGGGATGAAAAACTGTTTTTT. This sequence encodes CASSYLSGDEKLFF.

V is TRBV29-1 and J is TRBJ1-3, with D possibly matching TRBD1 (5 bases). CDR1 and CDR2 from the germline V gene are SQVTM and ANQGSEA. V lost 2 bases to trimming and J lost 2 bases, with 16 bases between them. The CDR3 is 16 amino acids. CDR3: CSVESDGAGTGNTIYF. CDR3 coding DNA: TGCAGCGTTGAATCCGACGGGGCCGGGACTGGAAACACCATATATTTT.

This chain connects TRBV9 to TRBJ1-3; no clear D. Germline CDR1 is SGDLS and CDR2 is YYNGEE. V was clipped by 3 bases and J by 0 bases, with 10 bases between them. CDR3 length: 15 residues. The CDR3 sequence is CASSAEGNSGNTIYF. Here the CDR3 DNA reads TGTGCCAGCAGCGCCGAGGGCAACTCTGGAAACACCATATATTTT.

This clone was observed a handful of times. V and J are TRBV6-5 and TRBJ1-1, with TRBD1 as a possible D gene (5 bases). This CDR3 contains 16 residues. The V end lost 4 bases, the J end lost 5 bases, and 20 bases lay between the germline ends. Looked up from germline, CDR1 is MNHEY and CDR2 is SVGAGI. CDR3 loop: CASSSRQTRGRTEAFF. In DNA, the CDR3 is TGTGCCAGCAGTTCCCGCCAAACGAGGGGAAGGACTGAAGCTTTCTTT.

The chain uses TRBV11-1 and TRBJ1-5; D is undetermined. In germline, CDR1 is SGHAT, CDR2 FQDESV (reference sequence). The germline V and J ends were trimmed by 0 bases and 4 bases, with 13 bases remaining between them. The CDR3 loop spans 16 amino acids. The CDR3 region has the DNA TGTGCCAGCAGCTTAGCGCTTTCGGGAGCAAATCAGCCCCAGCATTTT. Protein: CASSLALSGANQPQHF.

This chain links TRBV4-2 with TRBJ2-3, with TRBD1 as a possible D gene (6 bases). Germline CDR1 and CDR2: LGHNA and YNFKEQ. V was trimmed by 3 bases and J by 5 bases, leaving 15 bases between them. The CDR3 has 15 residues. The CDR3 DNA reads TGTGCCAGCAGCCACGTCAACCGGGACAAAGATACGCAGTATTTT. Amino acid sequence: CASSHVNRDKDTQYF.

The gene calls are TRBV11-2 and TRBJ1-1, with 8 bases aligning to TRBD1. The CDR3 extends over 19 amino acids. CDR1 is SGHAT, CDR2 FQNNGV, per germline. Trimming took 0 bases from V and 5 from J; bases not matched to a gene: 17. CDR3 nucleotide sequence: TGTGCCAGCAGCTTAGAAGTGTTGGGACAGGCCAATGTGGTGACTGAAGCTTTCTTT. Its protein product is CASSLEVLGQANVVTEAFF. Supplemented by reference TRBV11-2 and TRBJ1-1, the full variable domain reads EAGVAQSPRYKIIEKRQSVAFWCNPISGHATLYWYQQILGQGPKLLIQFQNNGVVDDSQLPKDRFSAERLKGVDSTLKIQPAKLEDSAVYLCASSLEVLGQANVVTEAFFGQGTRLTVV.

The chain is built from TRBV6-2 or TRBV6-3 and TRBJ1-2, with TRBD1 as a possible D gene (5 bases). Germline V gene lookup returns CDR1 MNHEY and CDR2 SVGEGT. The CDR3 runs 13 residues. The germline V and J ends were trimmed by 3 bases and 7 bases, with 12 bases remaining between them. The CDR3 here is CASSYKQGGGYTF. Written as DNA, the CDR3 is TGTGCCAGCAGTTATAAGCAGGGTGGTGGCTACACCTTC.

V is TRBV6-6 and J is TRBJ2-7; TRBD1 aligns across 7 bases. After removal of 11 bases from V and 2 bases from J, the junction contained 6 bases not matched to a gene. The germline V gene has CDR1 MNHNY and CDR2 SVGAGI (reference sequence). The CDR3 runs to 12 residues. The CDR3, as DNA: TGTGCCGCCGGCAGGGGGACCTACGAGCAGTACTTC. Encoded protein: CAAGRGTYEQYF.

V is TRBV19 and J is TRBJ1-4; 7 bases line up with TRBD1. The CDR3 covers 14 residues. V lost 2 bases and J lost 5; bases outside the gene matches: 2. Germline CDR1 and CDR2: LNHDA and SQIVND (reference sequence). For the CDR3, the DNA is TGTGCCAGTAGTATACCGGGACAGAATGAAAAACTGTTTTTT. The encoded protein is CASSIPGQNEKLFF.

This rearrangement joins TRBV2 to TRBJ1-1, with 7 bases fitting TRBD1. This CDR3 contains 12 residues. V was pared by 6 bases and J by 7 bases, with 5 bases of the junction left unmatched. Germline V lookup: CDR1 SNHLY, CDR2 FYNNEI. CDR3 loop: CASRTGRGEAFF. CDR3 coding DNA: TGTGCCAGCAGGACAGGGAGGGGTGAAGCTTTCTTT.

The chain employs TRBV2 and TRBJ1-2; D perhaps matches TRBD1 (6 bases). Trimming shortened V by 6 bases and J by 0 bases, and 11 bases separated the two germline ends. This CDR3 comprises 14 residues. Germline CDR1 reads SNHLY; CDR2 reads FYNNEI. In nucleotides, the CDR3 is TGTGCCAGCAGAGGACAGACAGCTAACTATGGCTACACCTTC. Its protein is CASRGQTANYGYTF.

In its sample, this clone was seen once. CDR3 region: CASSLGATGGYGYTF. The CDR3 DNA reads as TGTGCCAGCAGCTTAGGGGCGACAGGGGGCTATGGCTACACCTTC. This rearrangement joins TRBV7-6 to TRBJ1-2, with 9 nucleotides matching TRBD1. Germline V lookup: CDR1 SGHVS, CDR2 FNYEAQ. CDR3 length: 15 amino acids. Trimming took 1 base from V and 4 from J; bases not matched to a gene: 4.

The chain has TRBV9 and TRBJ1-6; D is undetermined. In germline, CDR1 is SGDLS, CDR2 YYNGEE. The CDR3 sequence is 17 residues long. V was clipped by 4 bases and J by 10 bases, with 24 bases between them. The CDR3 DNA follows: TGTGCCAGCAGCCCCGGCCCAACCCGTCACCTGGCATCACCCCTCCACTTT. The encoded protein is CASSPGPTRHLASPLHF.